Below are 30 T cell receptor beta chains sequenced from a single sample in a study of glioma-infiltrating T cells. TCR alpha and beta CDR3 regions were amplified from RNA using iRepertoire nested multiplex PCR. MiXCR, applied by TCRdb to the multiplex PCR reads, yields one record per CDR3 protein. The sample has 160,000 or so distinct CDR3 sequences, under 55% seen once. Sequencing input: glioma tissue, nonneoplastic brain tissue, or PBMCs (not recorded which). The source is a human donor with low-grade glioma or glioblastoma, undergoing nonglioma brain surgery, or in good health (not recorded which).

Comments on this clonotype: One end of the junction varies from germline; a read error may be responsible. The CDR3 reads CASSRLAGGDEKFF. The CDR3 DNA follows: TGTGCCAGCAGCCGACTAGCGGGAGGGGATGAGAAGTTCTTC. This rearrangement joins TRBV7-2 to TRBJ2-1; 14 nucleotides agree with TRBD2. Germline assignment: CDR1 SGHTA and CDR2 FQGNSA. The CDR3 runs 14 residues.

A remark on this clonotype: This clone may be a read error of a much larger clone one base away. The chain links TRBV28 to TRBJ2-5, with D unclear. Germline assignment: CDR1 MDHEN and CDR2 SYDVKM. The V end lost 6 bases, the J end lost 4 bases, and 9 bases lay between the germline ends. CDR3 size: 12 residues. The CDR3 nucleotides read TGTGCCAGCAGCGTCTGGAGAGAGACCCAGTACTTC. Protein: CASSVWRETQYF.

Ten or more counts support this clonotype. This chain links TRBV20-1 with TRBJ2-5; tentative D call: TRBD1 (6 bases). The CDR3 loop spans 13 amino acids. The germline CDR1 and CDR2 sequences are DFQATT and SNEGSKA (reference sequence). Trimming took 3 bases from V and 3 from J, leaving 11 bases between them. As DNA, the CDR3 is TGCAGTGCTAGTAGGGGGATGAAAGAGACCCAGTACTTC. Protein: CSASRGMKETQYF.

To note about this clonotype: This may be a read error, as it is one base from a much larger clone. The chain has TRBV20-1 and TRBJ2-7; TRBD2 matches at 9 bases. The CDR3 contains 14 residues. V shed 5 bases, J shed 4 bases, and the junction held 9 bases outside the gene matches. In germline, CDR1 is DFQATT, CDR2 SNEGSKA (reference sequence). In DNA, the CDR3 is TGCAGTGCTGAGATAGCGGGAGCCCGATACGAGCAGTACTTC. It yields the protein CSAEIAGARYEQYF.

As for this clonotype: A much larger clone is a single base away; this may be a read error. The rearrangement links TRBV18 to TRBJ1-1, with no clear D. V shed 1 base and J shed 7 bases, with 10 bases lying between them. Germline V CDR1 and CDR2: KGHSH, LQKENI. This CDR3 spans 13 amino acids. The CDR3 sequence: CASSPRVAGEAFF. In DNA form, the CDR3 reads TGTGCCAGCTCACCACGGGTTGCCGGTGAAGCTTTCTTT.

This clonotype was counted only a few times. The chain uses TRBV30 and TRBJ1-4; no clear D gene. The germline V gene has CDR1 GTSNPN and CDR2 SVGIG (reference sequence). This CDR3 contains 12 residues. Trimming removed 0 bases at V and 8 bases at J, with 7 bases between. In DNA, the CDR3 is TGTGCCTGGAGTGTAACTGTGGAAAAACTGTTTTTT. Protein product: CAWSVTVEKLFF.

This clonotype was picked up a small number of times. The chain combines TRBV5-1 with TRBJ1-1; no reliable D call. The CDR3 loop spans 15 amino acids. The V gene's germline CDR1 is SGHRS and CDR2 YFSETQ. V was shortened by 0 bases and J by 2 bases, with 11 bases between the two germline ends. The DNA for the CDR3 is TGCGCCAGCAGCTTGGATGTCCCAACCAACACTGAAGCTTTCTTT. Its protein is CASSLDVPTNTEAFF. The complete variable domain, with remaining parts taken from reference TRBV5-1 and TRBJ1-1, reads KAGVTQTPRYLIKTRGQQVTLSCSPISGHRSVSWYQQTPGQGLQFLFEYFSETQRNKGNFPGRFSGRQFSNSRSEMNVSTLELGDSALYLCASSLDVPTNTEAFFGQGTRLTVV.

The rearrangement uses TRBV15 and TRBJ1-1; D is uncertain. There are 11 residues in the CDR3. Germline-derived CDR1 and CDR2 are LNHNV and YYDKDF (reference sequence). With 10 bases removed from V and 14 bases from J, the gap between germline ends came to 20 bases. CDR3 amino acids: CAISRDESHFF. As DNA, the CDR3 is TGTGCCATAAGCAGAGATGAAAGTCACTTCTTT.

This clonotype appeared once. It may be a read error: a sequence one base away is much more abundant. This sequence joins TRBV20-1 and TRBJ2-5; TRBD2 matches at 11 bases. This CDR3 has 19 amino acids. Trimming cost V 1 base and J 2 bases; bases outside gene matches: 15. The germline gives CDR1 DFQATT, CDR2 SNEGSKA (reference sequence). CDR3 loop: CSARAIQSLAGGCQETQYF. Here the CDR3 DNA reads TGCAGTGCTAGAGCCATACAATCCCTAGCGGGAGGTTGTCAAGAGACCCAGTACTTC.

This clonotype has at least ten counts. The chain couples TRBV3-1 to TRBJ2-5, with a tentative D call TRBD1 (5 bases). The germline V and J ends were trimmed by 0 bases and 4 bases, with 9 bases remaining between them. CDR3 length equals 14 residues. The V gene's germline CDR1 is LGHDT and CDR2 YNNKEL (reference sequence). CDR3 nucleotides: TGTGCCAGCAGCCAAGACAGGGTGAGAGAGACCCAGTACTTC. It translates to CASSQDRVRETQYF.

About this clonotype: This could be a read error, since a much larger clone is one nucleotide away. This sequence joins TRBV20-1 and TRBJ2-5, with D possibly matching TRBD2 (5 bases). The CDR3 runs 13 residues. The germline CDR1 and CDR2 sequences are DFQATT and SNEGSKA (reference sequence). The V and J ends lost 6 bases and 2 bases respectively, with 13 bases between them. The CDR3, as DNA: TGCAGTGCCGATCCGGGGAAGCAAGAGACCCAGTACTTC. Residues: CSADPGKQETQYF.

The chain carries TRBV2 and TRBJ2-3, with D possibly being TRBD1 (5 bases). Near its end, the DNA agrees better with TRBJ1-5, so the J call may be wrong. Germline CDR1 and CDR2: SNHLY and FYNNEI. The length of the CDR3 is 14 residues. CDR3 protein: CASSESRGQDTQHF. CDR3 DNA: TGTGCCAGCAGTGAATCTCGGGGCCAAGATACGCAGCATTTT.

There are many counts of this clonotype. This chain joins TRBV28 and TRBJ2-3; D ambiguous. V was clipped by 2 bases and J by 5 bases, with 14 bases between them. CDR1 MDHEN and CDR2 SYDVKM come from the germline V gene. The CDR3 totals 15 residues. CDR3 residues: CASSLDRKDIDTQYF. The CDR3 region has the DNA TGTGCCAGCAGTTTAGATAGGAAAGATATAGATACGCAGTATTTT.

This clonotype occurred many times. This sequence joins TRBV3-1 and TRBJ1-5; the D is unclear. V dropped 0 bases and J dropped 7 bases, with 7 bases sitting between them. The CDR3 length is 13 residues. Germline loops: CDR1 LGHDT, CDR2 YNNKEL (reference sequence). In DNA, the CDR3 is TGTGCCAGCAGCCAAGACATGCGCCAGCCCCAGCATTTT. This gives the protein CASSQDMRQPQHF.

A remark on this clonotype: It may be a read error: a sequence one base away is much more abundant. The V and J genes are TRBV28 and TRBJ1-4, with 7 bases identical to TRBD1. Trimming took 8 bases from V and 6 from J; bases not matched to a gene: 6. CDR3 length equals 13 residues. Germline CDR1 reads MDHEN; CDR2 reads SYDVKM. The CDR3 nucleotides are TGTGCCAGCCTTGGAGGGGGCGATGAAAAACTGTTTTTT. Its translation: CASLGGGDEKLFF.

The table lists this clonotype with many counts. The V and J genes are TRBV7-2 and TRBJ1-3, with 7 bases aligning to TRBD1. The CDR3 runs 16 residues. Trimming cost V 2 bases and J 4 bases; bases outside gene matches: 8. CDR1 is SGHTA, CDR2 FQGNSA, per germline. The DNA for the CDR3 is TGTGCCAGCAGCTTAAGACAGGGAGGAGCAGGAAACACCATATATTTT. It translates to CASSLRQGGAGNTIYF.

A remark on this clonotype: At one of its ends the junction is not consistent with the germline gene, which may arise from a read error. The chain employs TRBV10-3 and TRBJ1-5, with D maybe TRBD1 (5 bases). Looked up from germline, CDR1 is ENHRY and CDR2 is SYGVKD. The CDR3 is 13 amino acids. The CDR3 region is CATSEGGNQPQHF. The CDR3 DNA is TGTGCCACCAGTGAAGGGGGCAATCAGCCCCAGCATTTT.

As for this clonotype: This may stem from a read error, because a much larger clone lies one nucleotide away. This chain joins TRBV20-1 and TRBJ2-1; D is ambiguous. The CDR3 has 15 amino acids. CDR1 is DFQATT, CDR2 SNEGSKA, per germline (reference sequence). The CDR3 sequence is CIVEVPVVSHNEQFF. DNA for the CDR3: TGCATCGTTGAAGTTCCAGTAGTCTCCCACAATGAGCAGTTCTTC.

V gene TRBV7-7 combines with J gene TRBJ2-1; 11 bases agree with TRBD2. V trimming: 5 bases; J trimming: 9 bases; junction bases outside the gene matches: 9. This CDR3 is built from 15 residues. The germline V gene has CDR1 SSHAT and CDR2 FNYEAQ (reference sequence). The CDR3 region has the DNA TGTGCCAGCAGCACCGTACTAGCGGGAGTAGGTGAGCAGTTCTTC. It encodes CASSTVLAGVGEQFF.

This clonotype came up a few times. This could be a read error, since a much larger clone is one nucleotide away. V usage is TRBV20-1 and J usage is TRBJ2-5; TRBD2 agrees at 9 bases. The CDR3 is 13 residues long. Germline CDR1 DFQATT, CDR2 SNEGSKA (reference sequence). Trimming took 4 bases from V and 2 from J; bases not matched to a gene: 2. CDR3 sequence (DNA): TGCAGTGCTATTCTAGCGGGGCAAGAGACCCAGTACTTC. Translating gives CSAILAGQETQYF.

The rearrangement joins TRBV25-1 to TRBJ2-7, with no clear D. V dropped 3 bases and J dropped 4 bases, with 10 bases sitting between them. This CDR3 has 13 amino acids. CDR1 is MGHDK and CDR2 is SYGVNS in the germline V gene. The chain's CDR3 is CASSESGLYEQYF. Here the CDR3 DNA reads TGTGCCAGCAGTGAGTCAGGATTATACGAGCAGTACTTC.

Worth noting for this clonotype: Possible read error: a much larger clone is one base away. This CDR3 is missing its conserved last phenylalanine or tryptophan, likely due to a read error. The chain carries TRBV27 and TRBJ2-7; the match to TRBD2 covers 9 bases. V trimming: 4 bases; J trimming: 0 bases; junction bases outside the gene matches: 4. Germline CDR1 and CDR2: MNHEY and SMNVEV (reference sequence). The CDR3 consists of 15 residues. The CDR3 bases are TGTGCCAGCAGTTCTCTAGCGGGGTACTCCTACGAGCAGTACTTA. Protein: CASSSLAGYSYEQYL.

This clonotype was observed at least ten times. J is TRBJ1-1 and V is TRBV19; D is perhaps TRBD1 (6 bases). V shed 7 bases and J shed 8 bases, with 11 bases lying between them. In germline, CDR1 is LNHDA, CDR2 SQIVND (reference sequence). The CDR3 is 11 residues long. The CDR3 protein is CASTRDREAFF. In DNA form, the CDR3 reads TGTGCCAGTACCAGAGACAGGGAAGCTTTCTTT. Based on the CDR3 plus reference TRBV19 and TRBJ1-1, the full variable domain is DGGITQSPKYLFRKEGQNVTLSCEQNLNHDAMYWYRQDPGQGLRLIYYSQIVNDFQKGDIAEGYSVSREKKESFPLTVTSAQKNPTAFYLCASTRDREAFFGQGTRLTVV.

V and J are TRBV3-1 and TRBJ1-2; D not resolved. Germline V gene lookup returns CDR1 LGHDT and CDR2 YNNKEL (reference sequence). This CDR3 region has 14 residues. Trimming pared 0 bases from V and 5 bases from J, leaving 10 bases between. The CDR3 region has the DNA TGTGCCAGCAGCCAAGATCGAAGGGTGTATGGCTACACCTTC. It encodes CASSQDRRVYGYTF.

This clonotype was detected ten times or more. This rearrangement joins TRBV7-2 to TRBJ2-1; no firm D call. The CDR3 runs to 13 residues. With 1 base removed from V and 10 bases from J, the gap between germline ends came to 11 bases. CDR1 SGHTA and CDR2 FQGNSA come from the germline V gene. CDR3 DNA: TGTGCCAGCAGCTTAGAAGTTGTTCGGGAGCAGTTCTTC. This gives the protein CASSLEVVREQFF.

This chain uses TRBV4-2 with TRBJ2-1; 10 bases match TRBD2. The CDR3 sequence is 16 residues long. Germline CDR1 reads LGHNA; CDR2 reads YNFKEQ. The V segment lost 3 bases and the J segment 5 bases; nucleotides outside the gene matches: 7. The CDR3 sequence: CASSHPQAGGDNEQFF. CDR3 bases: TGTGCCAGCAGCCATCCTCAAGCGGGAGGGGACAATGAGCAGTTCTTC.

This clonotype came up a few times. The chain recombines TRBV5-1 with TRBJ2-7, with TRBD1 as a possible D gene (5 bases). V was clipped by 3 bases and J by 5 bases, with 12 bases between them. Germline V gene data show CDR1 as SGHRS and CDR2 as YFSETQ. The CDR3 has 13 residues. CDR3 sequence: CASSYRLGDEQYF. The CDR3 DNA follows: TGCGCCAGCAGCTACCGGTTAGGGGACGAGCAGTACTTC.

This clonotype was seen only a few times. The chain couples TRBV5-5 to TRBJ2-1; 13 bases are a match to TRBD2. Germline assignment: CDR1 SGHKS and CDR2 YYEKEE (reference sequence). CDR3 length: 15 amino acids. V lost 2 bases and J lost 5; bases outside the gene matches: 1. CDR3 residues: CASSFGLAGDNEQFF. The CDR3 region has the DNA TGTGCCAGCAGCTTCGGACTAGCGGGAGACAATGAGCAGTTCTTC.

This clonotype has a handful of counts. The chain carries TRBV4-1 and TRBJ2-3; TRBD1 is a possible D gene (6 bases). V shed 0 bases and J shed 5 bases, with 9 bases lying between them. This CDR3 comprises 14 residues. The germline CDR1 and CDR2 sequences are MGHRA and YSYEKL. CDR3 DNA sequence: TGCGCCAGCAGCCAAGACAGGGGTGGAGATACGCAGTATTTT. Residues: CASSQDRGGDTQYF.

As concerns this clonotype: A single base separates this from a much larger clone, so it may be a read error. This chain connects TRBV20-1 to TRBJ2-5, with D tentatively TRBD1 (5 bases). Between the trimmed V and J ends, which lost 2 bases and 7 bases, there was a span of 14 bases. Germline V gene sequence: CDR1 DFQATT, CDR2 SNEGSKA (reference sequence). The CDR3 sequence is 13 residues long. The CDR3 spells CSARWPDQGTQYF. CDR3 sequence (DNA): TGCAGTGCTAGATGGCCAGACCAGGGGACCCAGTACTTC.